The present entry profiles one T cell receptor beta chain with its context. Its antigen is still unknown. The data stem from a study of STAT5B mutations in CD4+ large granular lymphocyte leukemia. General study findings and limits: Patient CD4-sorted repertoires looked more clonal than healthy CD4+ repertoires, even without putative leukemic clones.

In the authors' workflow: A productive frequency of 2.59 x 10-5 was the lowest detectable. The repertoire was sequenced with immunoSEQ multiplex PCR; TCRdb's copy has only in-frame clones and lacks some. V, J and clone size are those of that table, while D and trimming were read from the DNA. The sample consists of about 30,000 clones, 79% of them appearing once. Sequenced input: CD4+ T cells from blood buffy coats. The clonotype was recovered from a human donor in good health.

CDR3 loop: CASGLTGGHTGELFF. Written as DNA, the CDR3 is TGTGCTAGTGGTTTGACAGGGGGCCACACCGGGGAGCTGTTTTTT. The rearrangement uses TRBV12-5 and TRBJ2-2; 9 bases are a match to TRBD1. The CDR3 is 15 residues long. CDR1 and CDR2 from the germline V gene are LGHNT and FRNRAP. J gave up 3 bases and V 2 bases, and 1 base lay outside the gene matches.